The 22 T cell receptor beta chains given below trace back to one sample, sequenced in a study of response to subunit inactivated influenza vaccine. One entry per CDR3 protein, called by TCRdb with MiXCR from the RT-PCR reads. The sample gives more than 500,000 distinct CDR3 sequences, 11% of which show up once; 11% is in the top ten. The same sample was also studied in work on T cells expressing NK-cell markers. According to that study: Template switching by 5'RACE with UMIs generated the TCR beta cDNA.

The material was PBMCs from blood, obtained on the day of vaccination. Every receptor here comes from a man aged 50 or older who received an inactivated influenza vaccine.

This clonotype was counted a few times. The rearrangement uses TRBV5-6 and TRBJ2-1; maybe TRBD2 (5 bases). In germline, CDR1 is SGHDT, CDR2 YYEEEE. The CDR3 extends over 16 amino acids. V lost 0 bases, J lost 0 bases, and 10 bases lay in between. The CDR3 is CASSLGGYGSYNEQFF. The CDR3 DNA sequence: TGTGCCAGCAGCTTGGGAGGGTACGGCTCCTACAATGAGCAGTTCTTC.

This clonotype was seen at least ten times. This chain links TRBV7-2 with TRBJ1-2; D unresolved. Germline CDR1 and CDR2: SGHTA and FQGNSA. The CDR3 runs 15 residues. V lost 0 bases, J lost 0 bases, and 8 bases lay in between. The CDR3 spells CASSLAAEANYGYTF. CDR3 coding DNA: TGTGCCAGCAGCTTAGCGGCAGAGGCTAACTATGGCTACACCTTC.

J is TRBJ2-7 and V is TRBV3-1; D might be TRBD2 (5 bases). Per the germline V gene, CDR1 is LGHDT and CDR2 is YNNKEL (reference sequence). V was trimmed by 1 base and J by 2 bases, leaving 15 bases between them. The CDR3 is 16 residues long. CDR3 coding DNA: TGTGCCAGCAGCCAAGGAATTCTAGCCCCGACCTACGAGCAGTACTTC. It is translated as CASSQGILAPTYEQYF.

There are a few counts of this clonotype. The V call is TRBV14, the J call TRBJ2-7; a weak D match, TRBD1 (5 bases). V lost 0 bases to trimming and J lost 3 bases, with 9 bases between them. Germline assignment: CDR1 SGHDN and CDR2 FVKESK. The CDR3 has 14 amino acids. This CDR3 reads CASSQETDSYEQYF. In DNA form, the CDR3 reads TGTGCCAGCAGCCAAGAAACCGACAGCTACGAGCAGTACTTC.

The chain has TRBV12-3 or TRBV12-4 and TRBJ1-2; possible D gene TRBD1, 6 bases. CDR3 length: 15 residues. V was shortened by 4 bases and J by 4 bases, with 16 bases between the two germline ends. The CDR3: CASSSLEGRGYGYTF. CDR3 coding DNA: TGTGCCAGCAGTTCCCTAGAGGGCAGGGGCTATGGCTACACCTTC.

A word on this clonotype: This may be a read error, as it is one base from a much larger clone. This chain connects TRBV2 to TRBJ2-7; D unclear. CDR3 size: 16 residues. Germline V gene lookup returns CDR1 SNHLY and CDR2 FYNNEI. V was clipped by 6 bases and J by 3 bases, with 21 bases between them. CDR3: CASSPGVRSWLYEQYF. The CDR3 nucleotides read TGTGCCAGCAGCCCTGGAGTTCGTTCATGGCTCTACGAGCAGTACTTC.

J is TRBJ2-5 and V is TRBV20-1, with D tentatively TRBD1 (5 bases). V lost 1 base to trimming and J lost 4 bases, with 13 bases between them. CDR1 is DFQATT, CDR2 SNEGSKA, per germline (reference sequence). CDR3 length equals 14 residues. The CDR3 region is CSARAGKGLETQYF. The DNA of the CDR3 is TGCAGTGCTAGAGCAGGGAAGGGCCTAGAGACCCAGTACTTC.

This clonotype was found a few times. The J gene is TRBJ1-4, the V gene TRBV6-5; a possible D gene is TRBD1 (6 bases). The CDR3 is 15 amino acids. Germline V lookup: CDR1 MNHEY, CDR2 SVGAGI. V was pared by 0 bases and J by 1 base, with 6 bases between. The DNA for the CDR3 is TGTGCCAGCAGTTACTCAGGGGGAACTAATGAAAAACTGTTTTTT. Translated, it gives CASSYSGGTNEKLFF.

This clonotype was counted ten times or more. The V gene is TRBV5-1, the J gene TRBJ1-1; 7 bases match TRBD1. The CDR3 covers 15 residues. Unmatched junction bases numbered 4, after V lost 0 bases and J lost 2 bases. The germline V gene encodes CDR1 SGHRS and CDR2 YFSETQ. The CDR3 DNA sequence: TGCGCCAGCAGCTTGGAAGGGACAGCCAACACTGAAGCTTTCTTT. Translated, it gives CASSLEGTANTEAFF.

This clonotype came up many times. This rearrangement joins TRBV25-1 to TRBJ2-2; 8 nucleotides match TRBD1. The V segment lost 4 bases and the J segment 2 bases; nucleotides outside the gene matches: 6. The germline V gene has CDR1 MGHDK and CDR2 SYGVNS. This CDR3 region has 16 residues. The DNA of the CDR3 is TGTGCCAGCAGTGTGTTGGGGACAGGCAACACCGGGGAGCTGTTTTTT. It codes for CASSVLGTGNTGELFF.

In this sample, this clonotype turned up a few times. V usage is TRBV10-3 and J usage is TRBJ2-1; 7 bases line up with TRBD2. The CDR3 consists of 16 residues. V dropped 4 bases and J dropped 3; count of bases not matched to a gene: 9. Germline CDR1 is ENHRY and CDR2 is SYGVKD. The CDR3 spells CAISGFGSGHYNEQFF. The CDR3 DNA is TGTGCCATCAGTGGGTTCGGTAGCGGGCACTACAATGAGCAGTTCTTC.

The chain uses TRBV5-1 and TRBJ2-5; D remains ambiguous. The CDR3 contains 14 residues. Between the trimmed V and J ends, which lost 4 bases and 3 bases, there was a span of 13 bases. Germline loops: CDR1 SGHRS, CDR2 YFSETQ. The CDR3 loop reads CASSPGGPEETQYF. CDR3 nucleotides: TGCGCCAGCAGCCCTGGTGGTCCCGAAGAGACCCAGTACTTC. Complete variable domain (other parts from reference TRBV5-1 and TRBJ2-5): KAGVTQTPRYLIKTRGQQVTLSCSPISGHRSVSWYQQTPGQGLQFLFEYFSETQRNKGNFPGRFSGRQFSNSRSEMNVSTLELGDSALYLCASSPGGPEETQYFGPGTRLLVL.

This clonotype has more than one count but fewer than ten. The chain combines TRBV7-8 with TRBJ2-2, with TRBD2 identical over 8 bases. Germline lookup yields CDR1 SGHVS and CDR2 FQNEAQ. With 5 bases clipped from V and 2 bases from J, the junction kept 4 bases outside the gene matches. The CDR3 is 15 amino acids. CDR3: CASSEAGGNTGELFF. The CDR3 DNA reads as TGTGCCAGCAGCGAGGCGGGGGGTAACACCGGGGAGCTGTTTTTT.

This clonotype was seen at least ten times. This chain links TRBV20-1 with TRBJ1-1, with D tentatively TRBD1 (5 bases). This CDR3 comprises 17 residues. The V and J ends lost 3 bases and 0 bases respectively, with 20 bases between them. Germline V CDR1 and CDR2: DFQATT, SNEGSKA (reference sequence). The CDR3 DNA reads as TGCAGTGCTAGGGTTTCAAGGATTTGGGGCATGAACACTGAAGCTTTCTTT. Protein: CSARVSRIWGMNTEAFF.

This clonotype was seen a handful of times. The chain combines TRBV7-2 with TRBJ1-2; D is unresolved. V lost 1 base and J lost 13, with 13 bases in between. From germline, CDR1 is SGHTA and CDR2 FQGNSA. The CDR3 totals 12 residues. CDR3 nucleotide sequence: TGTGCCAGCAGCTTAGTAGGGCAGGTTGTCACCTTC. Amino acid sequence: CASSLVGQVVTF. The variable domain in full, with the rest retrieved from reference TRBV7-2 and TRBJ1-2, is GAGVSQSPSNKVTEKGKDVELRCDPISGHTALYWYRQSLGQGLEFLIYFQGNSAPDKSGLPSDRFSAERTGGSVSTLTIQRTQQEDSAVYLCASSLVGQVVTFGSGTRLTVV.

This clonotype showed up just a few times. V and J are TRBV10-3 and TRBJ2-2, with D unresolved. The length of the CDR3 is 17 residues. From germline, CDR1 is ENHRY and CDR2 SYGVKD. Trimming pared 0 bases from V and 7 bases from J, leaving 18 bases between. This CDR3 reads CAISESTGGRSGGELFF. The CDR3 DNA reads as TGTGCCATCAGTGAGTCGACGGGCGGCCGGTCTGGCGGGGAGCTGTTTTTT.

The chain joins TRBV12-3 or TRBV12-4 to TRBJ2-3; a weak D match, TRBD2 (6 bases). Between the trimmed V and J ends, which lost 3 bases and 6 bases, there was a span of 16 bases. The CDR3 spans 15 residues. This chain's CDR3 is CASSLAAGFRDTQYF. The CDR3 DNA reads TGTGCCAGCAGTTTGGCGGCGGGATTCCGGGATACGCAGTATTTT.

This clonotype was counted a few times. V and J are TRBV12-3 or TRBV12-4 and TRBJ1-2; D gene uncertain. The ends were cut back, 6 bases at V and 0 bases at J, with 11 bases in the middle. The CDR3 loop spans 14 amino acids. The DNA of the CDR3 is TGTGCCAGCAGCCGCATGGGAGCTAACTATGGCTACACCTTC. It is translated as CASSRMGANYGYTF.

This clonotype was picked up a small number of times. The chain links TRBV7-8 to TRBJ1-5, with 7 bases fitting TRBD1. This CDR3 is 15 amino acids long. The ends lost 4 bases at V and 0 bases at J; junction bases unmatched: 3. Germline V gene sequence: CDR1 SGHVS, CDR2 FQNEAQ. The CDR3 protein is CASSSRGYSNQPQHF. CDR3 nucleotides: TGTGCCAGCAGCTCCAGGGGGTATAGCAATCAGCCCCAGCATTTT. The full variable domain, completed using reference TRBV7-8 and TRBJ1-5, is GAGVSQSPRYKVAKRGQDVALRCDPISGHVSLFWYQQALGQGPEFLTYFQNEAQLDKSGLPSDRFFAERPEGSVSTLKIQRTQQEDSAVYLCASSSRGYSNQPQHFGDGTRLSIL.

The chain joins TRBV25-1 to TRBJ1-4; D is perhaps TRBD1 (6 bases). CDR3 length: 14 amino acids. V shed 4 bases and J shed 7 bases, with 13 bases lying between them. Germline assignment: CDR1 MGHDK and CDR2 SYGVNS. The CDR3: CASSAGDGREKLFF. The CDR3 DNA sequence: TGTGCCAGCAGTGCAGGGGACGGGCGTGAAAAACTGTTTTTT.

This clonotype turned up a few times. In nucleotides, the CDR3 is TGTGCCAGCAGCGTGGGGGGACAGGGTCCCCAGCATTTT. As protein: CASSVGGQGPQHF. This chain connects TRBV7-2 to TRBJ1-5, with 9 bases lining up with TRBD1. The V and J ends lost 5 bases and 10 bases, in that order; junction bases with no gene match: 6. The germline V gene has CDR1 SGHTA and CDR2 FQGNSA. The CDR3 spans 13 residues.

The V call is TRBV9, the J call TRBJ2-1, with 8 bases aligning to TRBD2. The germline CDR1 and CDR2 sequences are SGDLS and YYNGEE. V lost 4 bases and J lost 9; bases outside the gene matches: 27. The CDR3 sequence is 20 residues long. CDR3 amino acids: CASSSAGGSSGTTLGLEQFF. The CDR3 nucleotides read TGTGCCAGCAGCTCCGCCGGGGGTAGTAGCGGGACCACGCTCGGGCTTGAGCAGTTCTTC.